These 19 T cell receptor beta chains came from one sample sequenced in a study of blood T cell repertoires in COVID-19. TCRdb's table, derived via immunoSEQ multiplex PCR, lists solely in-frame clones and lacks some. The sample records nearly 350,000 clones, approximately 82% being singletons. The sequencing sample was made of peripheral blood. These receptors came from a young man with active or convalescent COVID-19.

This clone was recorded once. The rearrangement uses TRBV10-3 and TRBJ1-2, with D possibly TRBD1 on 5 matching bases. V lost 8 bases to trimming and J lost 4 bases, with 14 bases between them. Germline lookup yields CDR1 ENHRY and CDR2 SYGVKD. The CDR3 contains 13 residues. Written as DNA, the CDR3 is TGTGCCATCGAGACCCAGGGAGGCTATGGCTACACCTTC. Translation gives CAIETQGGYGYTF.

CDR3 loop: CASSHHPQGLNTEAFF. CDR3 DNA sequence: TGTGCCAGCAGCCACCACCCACAGGGGCTCAACACTGAAGCTTTCTTT. This chain links TRBV14 with TRBJ1-1; TRBD1 aligns across 7 bases. The CDR3 has 16 residues. Germline V gene lookup returns CDR1 SGHDN and CDR2 FVKESK. The V gene end was trimmed by 3 bases and the J gene end by 2 bases; junction bases not matched to a gene: 9.

DNA of the CDR3: TGTGCCTCACAGTTCACCGGGGAGCTGTTTTTT. Translated, it gives CASQFTGELFF. The chain links TRBV25-1 to TRBJ2-2; no reliable D call. V lost 11 bases and J lost 4, with 8 bases in between. CDR3 length equals 11 residues. Looked up from germline, CDR1 is MGHDK and CDR2 is SYGVNS.

This chain connects TRBV6-2 or TRBV6-3 to TRBJ2-7; 9 positions match TRBD1. After removal of 4 bases from V and 2 bases from J, the junction contained 9 bases not matched to a gene. Germline values: CDR1 MNHEY, CDR2 SVGEGT. There are 16 residues in the CDR3. For the CDR3, the DNA is TGTGCCAGCAGTTTCCCGACAGGGGGTGACCCCTACGAGCAGTACTTC. It encodes CASSFPTGGDPYEQYF.

Written as DNA, the CDR3 is TGTGCCACCAGTGTCGGCGGGGGACCCGCAGAGACCCAGTACTTC. It translates to CATSVGGGPAETQYF. This chain joins TRBV24-1 and TRBJ2-5; 7 bases map to TRBD2. Germline V gene sequence: CDR1 KGHDR, CDR2 SFDVKD. This CDR3 has 15 residues. Trimming took 5 bases from V and 4 from J; bases not matched to a gene: 9.

The chain couples TRBV19 to TRBJ1-2; weak D call: TRBD1 (6 bases). V gave up 6 bases and J gave up 6 bases, with 17 bases separating them. CDR3 size: 14 residues. The germline V gene encodes CDR1 LNHDA and CDR2 SQIVND (reference sequence). The CDR3 spells CASSFAGGFDGYTF. DNA for the CDR3: TGTGCCAGTAGCTTCGCGGGGGGCTTTGATGGCTACACCTTC. Full variable domain (missing parts from reference TRBV19 and TRBJ1-2): DGGITQSPKYLFRKEGQNVTLSCEQNLNHDAMYWYRQDPGQGLRLIYYSQIVNDFQKGDIAEGYSVSREKKESFPLTVTSAQKNPTAFYLCASSFAGGFDGYTFGSGTRLTVV.

This rearrangement joins TRBV4-3 to TRBJ1-1, with D tentatively TRBD1 (6 bases). The CDR3 totals 14 residues. V gave up 2 bases and J gave up 4 bases, with 11 bases separating them. In germline, CDR1 is LGHNA, CDR2 YSLEER. The chain's CDR3 is CASSQKGGGTEAFF. Written as DNA, the CDR3 is TGCGCCAGCAGCCAAAAGGGAGGGGGCACTGAAGCTTTCTTT.

This clone was recorded a few times. The gene calls are TRBV6-5 and TRBJ2-1, with D uncertain. CDR1 is MNHEY and CDR2 is SVGAGI in the germline V gene. The CDR3 is 13 residues long. V lost 5 bases and J 6 bases, leaving 11 bases between the germline ends. The CDR3 DNA reads as TGTGCCAGCAGTACCTCTGCCGGCAATGAGCAGTTCTTC. Translation gives CASSTSAGNEQFF.

This chain joins TRBV3-1 (or the pseudogene TRBV3-2) and TRBJ1-5; a possible D gene is TRBD1 (5 bases). There are 14 residues in the CDR3. The germline CDR1 and CDR2 sequences are LGHDT and YNNKEL (reference sequence). V lost 5 bases and J 6 bases, leaving 14 bases between the germline ends. CDR3 nucleotides: TGTGCCAGCAGCGGAACAGGACAAAGTCAGCCCCAGCATTTT. This sequence encodes CASSGTGQSQPQHF.

In this sample, this clone turned up once. The chain has TRBV19 and TRBJ2-2; 14 positions match TRBD2. Germline CDR1 LNHDA, CDR2 SQIVND (reference sequence). This CDR3 has 19 amino acids. Trimming cost V 2 bases and J 2 bases; bases outside gene matches: 7. CDR3 loop: CASSITGLAGGANTGELFF. CDR3 bases: TGTGCCAGTAGTATAACCGGACTAGCGGGGGGAGCAAACACCGGGGAGCTGTTTTTT.

The genes are TRBV6-6 and TRBJ2-7; 8 nucleotides match TRBD2. Unmatched junction bases numbered 8, after V lost 5 bases and J lost 2 bases. Germline values: CDR1 MNHNY, CDR2 SVGAGI (reference sequence). The CDR3 spans 15 residues. The CDR3 sequence is CASSTSGGFTYEQYF. The CDR3 DNA sequence: TGTGCCAGCAGTACCTCGGGGGGGTTTACCTACGAGCAGTACTTC.

V usage is TRBV19 and J usage is TRBJ2-1; TRBD1 matches 10 bases. The CDR3 contains 15 residues. The germline V gene encodes CDR1 LNHDA and CDR2 SQIVND (reference sequence). V lost 8 bases, J lost 4 bases, and 8 bases stayed unmatched. The CDR3 bases are TGTGCCAGTTCCCGTTGGGACAGGGGTTACAATGAGCAGTTCTTC. Its protein product is CASSRWDRGYNEQFF.

This clone has only a few counts. CDR3 amino acids: CASSPRQGAFAGNTIYF. The CDR3 DNA sequence: TGTGCCAGCAGCCCACGACAGGGGGCTTTTGCTGGAAACACCATATATTTT. V usage is TRBV27 and J usage is TRBJ1-3; 10 bases map to TRBD1. Germline lookup yields CDR1 MNHEY and CDR2 SMNVEV (reference sequence). Trimming cost V 6 bases and J 2 bases; bases outside gene matches: 10. The CDR3 totals 17 residues.

This sequence joins TRBV7-9 and TRBJ2-7; D perhaps matches TRBD1 (6 bases). The CDR3 has 15 residues. CDR1 is SEHNR, CDR2 FQNEAQ, per germline (reference sequence). Trimming took 2 bases from V and 2 from J, leaving 13 bases between them. The CDR3 nucleotides read TGTGCCAGCAGCTTAAACAGGGATTCGCCCTACGAGCAGTACTTC. It encodes CASSLNRDSPYEQYF.

As for this clone: This CDR3 is also generated by other DNA sequences in the sample. The rearrangement links TRBV5-1 to TRBJ2-1, with TRBD2 matching over 10 bases. The CDR3 runs 15 residues. Germline V gene data show CDR1 as SGHRS and CDR2 as YFSETQ. Germline trimming cut 0 bases from V and 6 bases from J; bases unmatched to any gene: 3. DNA for the CDR3: TGCGCCAGCAGCTTGGGGCTAGCGGGGGTCAATGAGCAGTTCTTC. Encoded protein: CASSLGLAGVNEQFF. The full variable domain, its missing parts supplied by reference TRBV5-1 and TRBJ2-1, is KAGVTQTPRYLIKTRGQQVTLSCSPISGHRSVSWYQQTPGQGLQFLFEYFSETQRNKGNFPGRFSGRQFSNSRSEMNVSTLELGDSALYLCASSLGLAGVNEQFFGPGTRLTVL.

The sample holds one count of this clone. The rearrangement uses TRBV6-2 or TRBV6-3 and TRBJ1-2, with 8 nucleotides matching TRBD1. Germline assignment: CDR1 MNHEY and CDR2 SVGEGT. This CDR3 is built from 14 residues. V lost 5 bases, J lost 8 bases, and 10 bases stayed unmatched. CDR3 sequence reads: CASSTPQGGRGYTF. CDR3 nucleotide sequence: TGTGCCAGCAGTACGCCACAGGGGGGGAGAGGCTACACCTTC.

Here the CDR3 DNA reads TGCGCCAGCAGCCAAGAACGGGGGGGCGGGAATGAGCAGTTCTTC. Encoded protein: CASSQERGGGNEQFF. The chain couples TRBV4-1 to TRBJ2-1, with 8 bases fitting TRBD2. The CDR3 has 15 residues. Unmatched junction bases numbered 5, after V lost 0 bases and J lost 7 bases. Germline values: CDR1 MGHRA, CDR2 YSYEKL.

J is TRBJ2-1 and V is TRBV11-2, with 9 positions matching TRBD2. The V gene end was trimmed by 6 bases and the J gene end by 0 bases; junction bases not matched to a gene: 3. This CDR3 has 15 residues. CDR1 is SGHAT, CDR2 FQNNGV, per germline. CDR3 DNA sequence: TGTGCCAGCAGTAATAGCGGGAGCTCCTACAATGAGCAGTTCTTC. It codes for CASSNSGSSYNEQFF.

The V call is TRBV11-3, the J call TRBJ2-1; 8 nucleotides align to TRBD1. The junction had 7 bases not matched to a gene; V was cut back by 5 bases and J by 4 bases. This CDR3 spans 15 amino acids. Germline V gene data show CDR1 as SGHNT and CDR2 as YENEEA. CDR3: CASSHRQGHYNEQFF. The CDR3, as DNA: TGTGCCAGCAGCCATAGACAGGGGCATTACAATGAGCAGTTCTTC.